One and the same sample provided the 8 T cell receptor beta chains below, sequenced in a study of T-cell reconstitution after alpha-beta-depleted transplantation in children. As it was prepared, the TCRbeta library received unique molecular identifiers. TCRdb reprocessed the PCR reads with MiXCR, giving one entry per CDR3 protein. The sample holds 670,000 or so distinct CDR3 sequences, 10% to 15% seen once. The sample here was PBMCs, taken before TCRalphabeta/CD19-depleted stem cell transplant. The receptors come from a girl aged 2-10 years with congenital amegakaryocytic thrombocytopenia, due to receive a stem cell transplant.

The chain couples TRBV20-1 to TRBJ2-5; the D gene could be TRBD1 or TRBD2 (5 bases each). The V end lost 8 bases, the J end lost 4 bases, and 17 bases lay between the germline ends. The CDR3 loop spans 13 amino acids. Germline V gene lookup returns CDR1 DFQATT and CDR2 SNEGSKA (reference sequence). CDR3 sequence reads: CSTLPGQGETQYF. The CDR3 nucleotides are TGCAGTACCCTTCCGGGGCAGGGAGAGACCCAGTACTTC.

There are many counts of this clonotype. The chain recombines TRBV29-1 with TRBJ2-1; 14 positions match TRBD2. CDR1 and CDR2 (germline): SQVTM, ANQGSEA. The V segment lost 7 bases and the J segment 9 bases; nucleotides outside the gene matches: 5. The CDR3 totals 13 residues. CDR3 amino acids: CSAGTSGRSEQFF. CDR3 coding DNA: TGCAGCGCTGGGACTAGCGGGAGATCTGAGCAGTTCTTC.

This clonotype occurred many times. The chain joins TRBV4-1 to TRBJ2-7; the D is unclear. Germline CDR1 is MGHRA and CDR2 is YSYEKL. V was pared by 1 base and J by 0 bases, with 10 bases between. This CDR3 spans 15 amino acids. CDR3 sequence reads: CASSQVGGHSYEQYF. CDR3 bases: TGCGCCAGCAGCCAAGTAGGCGGCCACTCCTACGAGCAGTACTTC.

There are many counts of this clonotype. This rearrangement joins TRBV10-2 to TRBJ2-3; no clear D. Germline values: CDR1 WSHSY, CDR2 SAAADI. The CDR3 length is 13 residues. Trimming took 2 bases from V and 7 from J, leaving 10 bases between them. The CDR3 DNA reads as TGCGCCAGCAGTGAGCCTTTTGGGAATACGCAGTATTTT. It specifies CASSEPFGNTQYF.

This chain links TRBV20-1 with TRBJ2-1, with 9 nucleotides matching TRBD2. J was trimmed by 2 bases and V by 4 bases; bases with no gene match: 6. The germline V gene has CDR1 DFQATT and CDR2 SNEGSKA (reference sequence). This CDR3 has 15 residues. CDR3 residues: CSATASGAAYNEQFF. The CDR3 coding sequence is TGCAGTGCTACCGCTAGCGGGGCGGCCTACAATGAGCAGTTCTTC.

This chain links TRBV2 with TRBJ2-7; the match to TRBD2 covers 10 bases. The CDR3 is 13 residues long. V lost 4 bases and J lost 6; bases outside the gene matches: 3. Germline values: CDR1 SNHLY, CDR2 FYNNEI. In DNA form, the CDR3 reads TGTGCCAGCAGTGGACTAGCGGGTTCCGAGCAGTACTTC. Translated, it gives CASSGLAGSEQYF.

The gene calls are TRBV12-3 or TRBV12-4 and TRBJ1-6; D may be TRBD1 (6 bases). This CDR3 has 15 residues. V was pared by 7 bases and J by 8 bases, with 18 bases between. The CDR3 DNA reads TGTGCCAGCAAGAGAACAGGGAATCCTGATTCACCCCTCCACTTT. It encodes CASKRTGNPDSPLHF.

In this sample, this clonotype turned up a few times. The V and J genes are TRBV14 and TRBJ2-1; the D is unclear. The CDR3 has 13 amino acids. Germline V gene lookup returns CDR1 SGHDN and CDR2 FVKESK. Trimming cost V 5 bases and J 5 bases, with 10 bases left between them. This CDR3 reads CASSGLVHNEQFF. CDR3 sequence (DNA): TGTGCCAGCAGCGGCCTCGTTCACAATGAGCAGTTCTTC.